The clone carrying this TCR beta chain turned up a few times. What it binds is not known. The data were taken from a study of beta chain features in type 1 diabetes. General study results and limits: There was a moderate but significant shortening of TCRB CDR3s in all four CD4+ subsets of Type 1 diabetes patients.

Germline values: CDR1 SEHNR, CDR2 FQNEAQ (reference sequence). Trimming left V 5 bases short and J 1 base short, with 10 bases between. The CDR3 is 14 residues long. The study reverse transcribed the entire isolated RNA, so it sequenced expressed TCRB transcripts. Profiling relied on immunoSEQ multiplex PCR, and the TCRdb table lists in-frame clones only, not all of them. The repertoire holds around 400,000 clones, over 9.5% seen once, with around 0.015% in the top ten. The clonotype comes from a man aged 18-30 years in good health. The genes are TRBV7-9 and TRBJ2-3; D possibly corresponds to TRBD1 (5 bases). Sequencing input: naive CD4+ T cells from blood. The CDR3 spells CASSLWGGTDTQYF. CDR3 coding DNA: TGTGCCAGCAGCCTGTGGGGCGGCACAGATACGCAGTATTTT.